This TCR beta chain was recorded in a study of human T cells and chemical hapten exposure. Overall study: All through the approximately 24-week study, the scalp of each patient received diphenylcyclopropenone doses weekly. Study results and limitations: It was expanded TCRs that formed significantly more large CDR3 similarity clusters than controls did.

TCRdb independently ran MiXCR on the RACE reads; one entry per CDR3 protein. The sample has 150,000 to 200,000 distinct CDR3 sequences; about 14% are singletons. The time point was: patch test 1, 2 weeks after DPC sensitization. Specified treatment: therapeutic diphenylcyclopropenone sensitization with weekly scalp DPC. This clonotype was counted ten times or more. The antigen remains undetermined. Germline values: CDR1 MDHEN, CDR2 SYDVKM. The J segment lost 8 bases and the V segment lost 6 bases, leaving 10 bases of the junction unmatched. There are 15 residues in the CDR3. This clonotype was sampled from a woman in her 30s with alopecia areata. Some clones in this sample may be carry-over from other donors' samples. The chain employs TRBV28 and TRBJ1-4; 9 bases agree with TRBD1. This material consisted of whole blood, taken in connection with sensitization to the hapten diphenylcyclopropenone (DPC). The CDR3 region has the DNA TGTGCCAGCAGCCGAGGAGGGACAGGGATCGAAAAACTGTTTTTT. As protein: CASSRGGTGIEKLFF.